The present T cell receptor (beta chain) was sequenced within a study of shared clonotypes between healthy human individuals. Findings and limits, study-wide: Sharing across four donors was highest in naive CD4 (approximately 5%) and lowest in memory CD8 (around 0.4%).

On sorted subsets, replicate PCRs used 200 to 250 ng DNA, or some 28,000 T cell genomes. Using immunoSEQ multiplex PCR, the repertoire was profiled, and TCRdb retains in-frame clones only, with some absent. Here the sample spans roughly 300,000 clones, less than 85% being singletons. A word on this clone: Its antigen remains unidentified.

The donors were all Caucasian adults (living in Nashville, Tennessee). Sample: memory CD4+ T cells sorted from blood. Subset here: CD45RA-negative fraction. The origin of this receptor is a man younger than 45 in good health.

Here the CDR3 reads CASRLAGENEQFF. CDR3 DNA: TGTGCCTCGCGACTAGCGGGAGAGAATGAGCAGTTCTTC. This chain joins TRBV19 and TRBJ2-1, with 12 positions matching TRBD2. Germline V lookup: CDR1 LNHDA, CDR2 SQIVND (reference sequence). The CDR3 has 13 residues. Trimming at V came to 11 bases and at J to 7 bases, leaving 6 bases not matched to a gene.